These 9 T cell receptor beta chains were sequenced from one sample in a study of shared clonotypes between healthy human individuals. Clones were read by immunoSEQ multiplex PCR, and TCRdb kept only the in-frame ones, dropping some. The sample has about 1 million clones, about 80% seen once. The specimen sequenced was memory CD4+ T cells sorted from blood. Subset described: CD45RA-negative fraction. The source is a man aged 18 to 29 in good health.

The chain carries TRBV7-2 and TRBJ2-5; a weak D match, TRBD2 (5 bases). Trimming left V 1 base short and J 2 bases short, with 8 bases between. The CDR3 length is 14 residues. Germline CDR1 and CDR2: SGHTA and FQGNSA. The CDR3 loop reads CASSLVGDQETQYF. DNA of the CDR3: TGTGCCAGCAGCTTAGTCGGGGATCAAGAGACCCAGTACTTC.

Here the CDR3 reads CASKSGGLYEKLFF. CDR3 bases: TGTGCCAGCAAGTCTGGAGGCTTGTACGAAAAACTGTTTTTT. This chain links TRBV6-5 with TRBJ1-4, with D uncertain. From germline, CDR1 is MNHEY and CDR2 SVGAGI. The CDR3 length is 14 residues. The V end was cut by 7 bases, the J end by 8 bases, with 17 bases between.

Remarks on this clone: The same CDR3 also results from other DNA sequences found in this sample. The chain couples TRBV5-1 to TRBJ2-5; 11 nucleotides match TRBD2. Germline values: CDR1 SGHRS, CDR2 YFSETQ. The CDR3 loop spans 14 amino acids. The trim removed 4 bases at V and 5 bases at J, leaving 4 bases unmatched. The CDR3 bases are TGCGCCAGCAGCAATAGCGGGGGGGCGGAGACCCAGTACTTC. As protein: CASSNSGGAETQYF.

The rearrangement joins TRBV25-1 to TRBJ2-7, with D perhaps matching TRBD1 (5 bases). With 4 bases removed from V and 5 bases from J, the gap between germline ends came to 15 bases. CDR3 size: 14 residues. Germline lookup yields CDR1 MGHDK and CDR2 SYGVNS. CDR3 region: CASSAWGWGHEQYF. As DNA, the CDR3 is TGTGCCAGCAGTGCCTGGGGCTGGGGCCACGAGCAGTACTTC.

The rearrangement joins TRBV29-1 to TRBJ2-2; TRBD1 agrees at 8 bases. Germline values: CDR1 SQVTM, CDR2 ANQGSEA. V lost 4 bases and J lost 4; bases outside the gene matches: 2. The CDR3 covers 13 residues. The CDR3 spells CSVGQGATGELFF. Written as DNA, the CDR3 is TGCAGCGTTGGTCAGGGGGCCACCGGGGAGCTGTTTTTT.

This chain connects TRBV4-3 to TRBJ2-3; TRBD2 matches at 8 bases. The germline gives CDR1 LGHNA, CDR2 YSLEER. The trim removed 0 bases at V and 0 bases at J, leaving 2 bases unmatched. This CDR3 contains 16 residues. CDR3 nucleotides: TGCGCCAGCAGCCAAGACCTAGCGGGCAGCACAGATACGCAGTATTTT. Translated: CASSQDLAGSTDTQYF.

The genes are TRBV4-1 and TRBJ2-2; D is uncertain. Trimming stripped 1 base from V and 3 bases from J, with 18 bases between. This CDR3 is built from 18 residues. Germline values: CDR1 MGHRA, CDR2 YSYEKL. For the CDR3, the DNA is TGCGCCAGCAGCCAAGGGACCCTGGATCTAGAGGACACCGGGGAGCTGTTTTTT. Protein sequence: CASSQGTLDLEDTGELFF.

This chain connects TRBV5-1 to TRBJ2-3; a weak D match, TRBD1 (5 bases). The V gene's germline CDR1 is SGHRS and CDR2 YFSETQ. The CDR3 length is 15 residues. V was pared by 0 bases and J by 2 bases, with 10 bases between. The CDR3 loop reads CASSLEGFHTDTQYF. DNA of the CDR3: TGCGCCAGCAGCTTGGAGGGGTTCCACACAGATACGCAGTATTTT.

V gene TRBV2 combines with J gene TRBJ2-5; 13 bases are shared with TRBD2. V lost 4 bases to trimming and J lost 5 bases; unmatched junction nucleotides: 7. CDR1 is SNHLY, CDR2 FYNNEI, per germline. This CDR3 spans 16 amino acids. This chain's CDR3 is CASSVSKGLAGETQYF. In nucleotides, the CDR3 is TGTGCCAGCAGTGTTTCTAAGGGACTAGCGGGGGAGACCCAGTACTTC.